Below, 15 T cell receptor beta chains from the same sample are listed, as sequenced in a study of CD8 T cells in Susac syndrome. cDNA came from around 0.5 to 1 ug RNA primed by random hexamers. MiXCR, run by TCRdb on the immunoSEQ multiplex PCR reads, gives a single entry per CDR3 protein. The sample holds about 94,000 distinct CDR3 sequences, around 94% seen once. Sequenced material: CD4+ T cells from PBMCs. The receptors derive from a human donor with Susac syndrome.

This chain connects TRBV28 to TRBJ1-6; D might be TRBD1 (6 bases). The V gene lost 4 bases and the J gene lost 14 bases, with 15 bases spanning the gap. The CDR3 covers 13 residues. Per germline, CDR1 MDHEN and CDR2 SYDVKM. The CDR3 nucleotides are TGTGCCAGCAGTTCCCAGGGGACTTACACCCTCCACTTT. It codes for CASSSQGTYTLHF.

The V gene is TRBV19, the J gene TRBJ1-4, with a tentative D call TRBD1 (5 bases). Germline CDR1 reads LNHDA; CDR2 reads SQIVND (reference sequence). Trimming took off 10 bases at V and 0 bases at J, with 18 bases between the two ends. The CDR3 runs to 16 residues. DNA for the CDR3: TGTGCCACCCGGGGGGGAAACTCACCAACTAATGAAAAACTGTTTTTT. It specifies CATRGGNSPTNEKLFF. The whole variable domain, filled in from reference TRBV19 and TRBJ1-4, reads DGGITQSPKYLFRKEGQNVTLSCEQNLNHDAMYWYRQDPGQGLRLIYYSQIVNDFQKGDIAEGYSVSREKKESFPLTVTSAQKNPTAFYLCATRGGNSPTNEKLFFGSGTQLSVL.

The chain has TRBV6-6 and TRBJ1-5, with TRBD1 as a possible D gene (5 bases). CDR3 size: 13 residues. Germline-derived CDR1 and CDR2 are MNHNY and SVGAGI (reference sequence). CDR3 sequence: CATAAGNNQPQHF. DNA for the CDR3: TGTGCTACAGCGGCAGGGAACAATCAGCCCCAGCATTTT.

The CDR3 DNA is TGTGCCAGCAGTCCGGGACTAGCTTCGGATACGCAGTATTTT. It is translated as CASSPGLASDTQYF. This chain uses TRBV12-3 or TRBV12-4 with TRBJ2-3; 9 nucleotides agree with TRBD2. V lost 5 bases and J lost 6; bases outside the gene matches: 6. This CDR3 contains 14 residues.

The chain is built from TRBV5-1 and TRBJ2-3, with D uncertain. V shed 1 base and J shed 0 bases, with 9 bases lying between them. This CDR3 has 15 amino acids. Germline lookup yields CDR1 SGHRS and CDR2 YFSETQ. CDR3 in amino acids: CASSLFQSSTDTQYF. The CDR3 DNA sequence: TGCGCCAGCAGCTTGTTCCAGTCTAGCACAGATACGCAGTATTTT.

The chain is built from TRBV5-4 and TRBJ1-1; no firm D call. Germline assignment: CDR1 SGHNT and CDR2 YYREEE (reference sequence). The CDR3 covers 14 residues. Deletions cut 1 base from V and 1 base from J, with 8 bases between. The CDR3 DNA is TGTGCCAGCAGCTTGAGTTTCGGGAACACTGAAGCTTTCTTT. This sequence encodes CASSLSFGNTEAFF.

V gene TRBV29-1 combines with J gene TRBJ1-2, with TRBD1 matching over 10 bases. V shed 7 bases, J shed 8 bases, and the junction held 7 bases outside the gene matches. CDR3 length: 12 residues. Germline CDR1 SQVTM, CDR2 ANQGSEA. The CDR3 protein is CSGRQGAGGYTF. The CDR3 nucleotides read TGCAGCGGACGACAGGGGGCTGGCGGCTACACCTTC.

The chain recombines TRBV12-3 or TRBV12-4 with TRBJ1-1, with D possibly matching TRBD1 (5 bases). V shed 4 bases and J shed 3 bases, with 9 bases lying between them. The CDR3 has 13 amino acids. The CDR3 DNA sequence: TGTGCCAGCAGTTACCAGGGTTACACTGAAGCTTTCTTT. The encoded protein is CASSYQGYTEAFF.

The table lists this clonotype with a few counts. CDR3 in amino acids: CASSQGRTEAFF. Written as DNA, the CDR3 is TGTGCCAGCAGTCAGGGACGCACTGAAGCTTTCTTT. The V and J genes are TRBV27 and TRBJ1-1, with D tentatively TRBD1 (5 bases). CDR3 size: 12 residues. The germline CDR1 and CDR2 sequences are MNHEY and SMNVEV (reference sequence). The germline V and J ends were trimmed by 5 bases and 4 bases, with 8 bases remaining between them.

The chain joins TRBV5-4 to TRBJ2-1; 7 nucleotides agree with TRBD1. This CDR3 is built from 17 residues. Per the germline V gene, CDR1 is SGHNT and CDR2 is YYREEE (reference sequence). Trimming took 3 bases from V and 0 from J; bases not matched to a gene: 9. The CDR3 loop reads CASSSNPGQHSYNEQFF. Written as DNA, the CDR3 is TGTGCCAGCAGCTCGAATCCGGGACAGCACTCCTACAATGAGCAGTTCTTC.

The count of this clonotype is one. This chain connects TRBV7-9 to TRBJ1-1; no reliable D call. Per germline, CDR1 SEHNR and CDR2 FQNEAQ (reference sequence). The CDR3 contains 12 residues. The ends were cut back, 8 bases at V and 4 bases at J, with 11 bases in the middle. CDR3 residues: CASRPGSTEAFF. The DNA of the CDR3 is TGTGCCAGCCGCCCAGGAAGCACTGAAGCTTTCTTT.

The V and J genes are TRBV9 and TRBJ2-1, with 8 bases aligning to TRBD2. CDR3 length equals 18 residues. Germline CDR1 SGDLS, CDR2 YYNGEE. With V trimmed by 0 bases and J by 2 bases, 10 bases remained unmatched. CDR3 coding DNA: TGTGCCAGCAGCGTAGCGGCGGGGGGCCCGTCGGCCTACAATGAGCAGTTCTTC. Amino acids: CASSVAAGGPSAYNEQFF.

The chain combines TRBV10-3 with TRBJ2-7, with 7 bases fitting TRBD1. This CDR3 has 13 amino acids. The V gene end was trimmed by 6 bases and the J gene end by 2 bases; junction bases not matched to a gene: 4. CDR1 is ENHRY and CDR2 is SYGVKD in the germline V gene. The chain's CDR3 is CAISRDRAYEQYF. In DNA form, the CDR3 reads TGTGCCATCAGCCGGGACAGAGCCTACGAGCAGTACTTC.

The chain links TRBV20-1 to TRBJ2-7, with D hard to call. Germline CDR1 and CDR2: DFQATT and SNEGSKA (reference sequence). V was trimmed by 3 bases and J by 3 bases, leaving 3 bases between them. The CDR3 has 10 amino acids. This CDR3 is CSARSYEQYF. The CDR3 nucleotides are TGCAGTGCTAGGAGCTACGAGCAGTACTTC.

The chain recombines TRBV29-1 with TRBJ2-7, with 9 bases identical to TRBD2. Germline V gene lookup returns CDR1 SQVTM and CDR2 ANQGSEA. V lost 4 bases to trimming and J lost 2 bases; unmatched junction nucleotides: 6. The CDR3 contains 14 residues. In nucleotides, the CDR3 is TGCAGCGTTGGCTCGCGGGGGGGAACCTACGAGCAGTACTTC. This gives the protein CSVGSRGGTYEQYF.